This T cell receptor beta chain was captured by sequencing in a study of cytomegalovirus exposure and HLA in healthy donors. The overall study: Some 85 million unique TCRs, all from HLA-typed donors, were included in an early release of the data. Overall study results and limits: Reportedly, TCR beta sequences accurately predicted HLA-A and HLA-B alleles in most subjects. Upon later analysis, TCR association rates were observed to vary by HLA locus, being highest for DRB1 and lowest for HLA-C.

CDR3 length: 12 residues. With V trimmed by 7 bases and J by 7 bases, 6 bases remained unmatched. Germline V CDR1 and CDR2: LNHDA, SQIVND (reference sequence). PCR amplification relied on 60 Vbeta primers (plus 13 Jbeta primers). In the study's own analysis: Counted up in a later analysis, unique TCR beta chains came to approximately 77 million, with around 11 million shared. This table comes from immunoSEQ multiplex PCR, and its TCRdb copy is limited to in-frame clones, with some not included. The V and J calls and the clone size are those of that table, but D and trimming were determined from the DNA. This table has fewer than 60,000 clones, around three quarters appearing once. Concerning this clone: What it recognizes is unknown.

The origin of this receptor is a middle-aged woman in good health and CMV-seropositive. Sequenced: PBMCs. The chain employs TRBV19 and TRBJ1-2, with 7 bases fitting TRBD1. CDR3 amino acids: CASNDRVGGYTF. In DNA, the CDR3 is TGTGCCAGTAACGACAGGGTAGGTGGCTACACCTTC.